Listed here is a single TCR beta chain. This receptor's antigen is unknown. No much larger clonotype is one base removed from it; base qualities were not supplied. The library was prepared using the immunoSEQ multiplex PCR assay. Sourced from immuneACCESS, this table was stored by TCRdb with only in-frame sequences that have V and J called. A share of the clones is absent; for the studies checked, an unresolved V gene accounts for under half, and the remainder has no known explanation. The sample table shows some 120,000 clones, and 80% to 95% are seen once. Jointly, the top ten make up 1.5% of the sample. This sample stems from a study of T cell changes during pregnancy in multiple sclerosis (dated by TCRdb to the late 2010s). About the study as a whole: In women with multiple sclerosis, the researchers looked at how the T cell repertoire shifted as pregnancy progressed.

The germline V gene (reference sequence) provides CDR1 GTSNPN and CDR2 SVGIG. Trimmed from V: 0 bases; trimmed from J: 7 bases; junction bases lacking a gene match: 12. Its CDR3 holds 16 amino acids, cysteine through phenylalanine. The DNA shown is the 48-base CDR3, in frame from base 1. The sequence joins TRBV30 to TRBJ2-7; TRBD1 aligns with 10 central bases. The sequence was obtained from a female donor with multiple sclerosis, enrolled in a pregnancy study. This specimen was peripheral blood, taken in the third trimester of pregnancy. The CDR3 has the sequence CAWSVLRDRGRREQYF. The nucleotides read TGTGCCTGGAGTGTACTACGGGACAGGGGCCGTCGAGAGCAGTACTTC.